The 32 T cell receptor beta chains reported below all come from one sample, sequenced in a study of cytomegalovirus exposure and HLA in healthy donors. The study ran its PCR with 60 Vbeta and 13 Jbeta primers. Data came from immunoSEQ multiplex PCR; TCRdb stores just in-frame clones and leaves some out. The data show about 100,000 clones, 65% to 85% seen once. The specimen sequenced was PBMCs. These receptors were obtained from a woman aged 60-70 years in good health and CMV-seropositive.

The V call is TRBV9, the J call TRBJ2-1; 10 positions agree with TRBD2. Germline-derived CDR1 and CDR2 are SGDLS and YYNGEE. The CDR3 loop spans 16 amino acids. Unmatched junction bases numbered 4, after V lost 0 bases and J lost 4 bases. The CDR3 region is CASSVAAGGAYNEQFF. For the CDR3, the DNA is TGTGCCAGCAGCGTAGCAGCGGGGGGGGCTTACAATGAGCAGTTCTTC.

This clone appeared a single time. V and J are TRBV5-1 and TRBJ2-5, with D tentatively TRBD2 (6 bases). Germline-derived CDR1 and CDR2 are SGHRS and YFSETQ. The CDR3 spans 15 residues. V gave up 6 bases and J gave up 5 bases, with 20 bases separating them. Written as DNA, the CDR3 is TGCGCCAGCAACCCGGACGGGACTTTTAGGGAGACCCAGTACTTC. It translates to CASNPDGTFRETQYF. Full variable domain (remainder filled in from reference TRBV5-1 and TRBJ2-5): KAGVTQTPRYLIKTRGQQVTLSCSPISGHRSVSWYQQTPGQGLQFLFEYFSETQRNKGNFPGRFSGRQFSNSRSEMNVSTLELGDSALYLCASNPDGTFRETQYFGPGTRLLVL.

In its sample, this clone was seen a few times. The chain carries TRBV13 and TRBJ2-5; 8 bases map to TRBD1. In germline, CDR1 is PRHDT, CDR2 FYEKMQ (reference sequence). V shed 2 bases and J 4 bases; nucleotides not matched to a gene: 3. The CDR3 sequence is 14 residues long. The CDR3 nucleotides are TGTGCCAGCAGCTTACAGGGGGCCGCAGAGACCCAGTACTTC. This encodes CASSLQGAAETQYF. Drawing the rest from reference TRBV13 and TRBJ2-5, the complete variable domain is AAGVIQSPRHLIKEKRETATLKCYPIPRHDTVYWYQQGPGQDPQFLISFYEKMQSDKGSIPDRFSAQQFSDYHSELNMSSLELGDSALYFCASSLQGAAETQYFGPGTRLLVL.

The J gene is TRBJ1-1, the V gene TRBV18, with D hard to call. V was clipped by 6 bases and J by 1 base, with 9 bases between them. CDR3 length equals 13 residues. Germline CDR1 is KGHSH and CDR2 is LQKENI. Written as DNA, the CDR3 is TGTGCCAGCTCCCAAGACACGAACACTGAAGCTTTCTTT. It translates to CASSQDTNTEAFF.

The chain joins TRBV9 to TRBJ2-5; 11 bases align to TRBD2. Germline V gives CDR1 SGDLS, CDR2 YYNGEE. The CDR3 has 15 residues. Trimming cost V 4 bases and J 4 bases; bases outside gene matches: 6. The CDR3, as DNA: TGTGCCAGCAGCATACTAGCGGGAGAGGGAGAGACCCAGTACTTC. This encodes CASSILAGEGETQYF.

The CDR3 loop reads CASSTGQVYPYGYTF. CDR3 in DNA: TGCGCCAGCAGCACTGGACAGGTTTACCCCTATGGCTACACCTTC. The chain combines TRBV5-1 with TRBJ1-2; 7 bases match TRBD1. CDR1 and CDR2 from the germline V gene are SGHRS and YFSETQ. V shed 4 bases and J 4 bases; nucleotides not matched to a gene: 10. The CDR3 spans 15 residues.

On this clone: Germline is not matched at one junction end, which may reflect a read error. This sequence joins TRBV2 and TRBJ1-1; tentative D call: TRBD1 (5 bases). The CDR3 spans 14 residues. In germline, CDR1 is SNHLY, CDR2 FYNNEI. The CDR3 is CASSSEGIGRGAFF. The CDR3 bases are TGTGCAAGCAGCTCCGAGGGAATTGGGAGGGGAGCTTTCTTT.

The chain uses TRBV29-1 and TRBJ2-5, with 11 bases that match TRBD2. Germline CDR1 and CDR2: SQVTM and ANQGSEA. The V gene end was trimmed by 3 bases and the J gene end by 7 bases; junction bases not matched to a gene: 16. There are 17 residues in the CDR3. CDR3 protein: CSVDRAPSGRPRGTQYF. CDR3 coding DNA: TGCAGCGTTGACAGGGCCCCTAGCGGGAGGCCTCGGGGGACCCAGTACTTC.

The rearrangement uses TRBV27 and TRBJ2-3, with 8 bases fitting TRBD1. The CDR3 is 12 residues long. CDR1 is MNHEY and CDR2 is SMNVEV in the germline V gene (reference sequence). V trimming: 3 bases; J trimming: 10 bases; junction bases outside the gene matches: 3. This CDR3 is CASSFQGASQYF. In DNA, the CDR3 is TGTGCCAGCAGTTTCCAGGGGGCCTCGCAGTATTTT.

The CDR3 region is CASSELAGGSYEQYF. CDR3 bases: TGTGCCAGCAGTGAACTGGCGGGAGGTTCCTACGAGCAGTACTTC. J is TRBJ2-7 and V is TRBV2; 8 bases line up with TRBD2. This CDR3 contains 15 residues. The germline V gene has CDR1 SNHLY and CDR2 FYNNEI. Trimming removed 2 bases from V and 1 base from J; junction bases left unmatched: 4.

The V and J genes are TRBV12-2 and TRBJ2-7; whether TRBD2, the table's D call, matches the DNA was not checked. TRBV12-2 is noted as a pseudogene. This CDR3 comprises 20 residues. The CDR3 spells CASRLALSASGRACHVGQYF. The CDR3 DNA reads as TGTGCAAGTCGCTTAGCGCTCAGCGCTAGCGGGAGGGCCTGCCATGTAGGGCAGTACTTC.

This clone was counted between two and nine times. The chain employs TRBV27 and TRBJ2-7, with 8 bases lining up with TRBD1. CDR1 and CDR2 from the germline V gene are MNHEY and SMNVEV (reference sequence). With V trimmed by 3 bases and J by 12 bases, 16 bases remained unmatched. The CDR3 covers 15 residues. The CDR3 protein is CASSFNGQGPVSPYF. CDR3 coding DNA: TGTGCCAGCAGTTTCAATGGACAGGGCCCCGTTTCGCCGTACTTC.

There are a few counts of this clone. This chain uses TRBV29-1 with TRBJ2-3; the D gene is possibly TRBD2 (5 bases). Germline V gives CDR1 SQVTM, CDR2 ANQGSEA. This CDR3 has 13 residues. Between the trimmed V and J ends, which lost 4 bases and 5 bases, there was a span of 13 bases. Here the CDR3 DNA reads TGCAGCGTTGGTCCTAGCTCTGGAGATACGCAGTATTTT. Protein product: CSVGPSSGDTQYF.

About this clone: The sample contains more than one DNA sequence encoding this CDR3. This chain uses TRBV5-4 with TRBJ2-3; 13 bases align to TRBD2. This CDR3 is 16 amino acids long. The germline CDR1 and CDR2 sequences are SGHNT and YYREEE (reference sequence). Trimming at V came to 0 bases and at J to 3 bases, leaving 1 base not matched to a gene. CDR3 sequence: CASSLGLAGGTDTQYF. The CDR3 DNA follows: TGTGCCAGCAGCTTGGGACTAGCGGGAGGAACAGATACGCAGTATTTT.

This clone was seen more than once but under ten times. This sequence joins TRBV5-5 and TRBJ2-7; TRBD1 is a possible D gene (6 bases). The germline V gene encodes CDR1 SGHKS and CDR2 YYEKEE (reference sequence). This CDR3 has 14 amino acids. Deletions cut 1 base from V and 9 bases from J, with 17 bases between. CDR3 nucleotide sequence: TGTGCCAGCAGCTTGATGTTCAGCGAAGGGGGGCAGTACTTC. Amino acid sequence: CASSLMFSEGGQYF.

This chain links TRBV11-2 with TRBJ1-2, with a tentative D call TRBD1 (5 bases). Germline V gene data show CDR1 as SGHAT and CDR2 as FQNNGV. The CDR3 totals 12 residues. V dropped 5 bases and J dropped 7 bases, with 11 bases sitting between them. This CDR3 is CASSPGPPGYTF. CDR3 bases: TGTGCCAGCAGCCCAGGGCCGCCTGGCTACACCTTC.

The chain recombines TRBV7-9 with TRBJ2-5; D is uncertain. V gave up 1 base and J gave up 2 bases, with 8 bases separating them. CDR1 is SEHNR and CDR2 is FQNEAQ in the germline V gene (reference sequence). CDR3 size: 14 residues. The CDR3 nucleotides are TGTGCCAGCAGCTTAGGAGAGGTTCAAGAGACCCAGTACTTC. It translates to CASSLGEVQETQYF.

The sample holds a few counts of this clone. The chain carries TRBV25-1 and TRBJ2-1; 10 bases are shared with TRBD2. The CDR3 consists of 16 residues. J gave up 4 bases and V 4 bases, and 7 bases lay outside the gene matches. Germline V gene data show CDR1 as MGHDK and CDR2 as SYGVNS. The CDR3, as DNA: TGTGCCAGCAGTGGTGATAGCGGGAGGAAATACAATGAGCAGTTCTTC. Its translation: CASSGDSGRKYNEQFF.

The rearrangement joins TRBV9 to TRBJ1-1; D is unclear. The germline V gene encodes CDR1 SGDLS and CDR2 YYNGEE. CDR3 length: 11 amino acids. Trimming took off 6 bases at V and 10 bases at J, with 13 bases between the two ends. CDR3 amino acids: CASTPIAGAFF. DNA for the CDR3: TGTGCCAGCACCCCCATAGCGGGAGCTTTCTTT.

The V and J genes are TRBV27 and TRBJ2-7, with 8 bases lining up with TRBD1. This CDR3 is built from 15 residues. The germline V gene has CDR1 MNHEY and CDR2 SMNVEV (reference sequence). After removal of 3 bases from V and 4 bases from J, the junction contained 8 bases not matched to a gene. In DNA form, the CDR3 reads TGTGCCAGCAGTTTGTGGGGACAGGTCGGGTACGAGCAGTACTTC. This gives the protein CASSLWGQVGYEQYF.

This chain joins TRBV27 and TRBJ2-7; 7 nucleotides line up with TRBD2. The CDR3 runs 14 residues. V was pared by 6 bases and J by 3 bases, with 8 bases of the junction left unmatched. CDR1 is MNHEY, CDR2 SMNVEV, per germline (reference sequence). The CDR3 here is CASRIAGGDYEQYF. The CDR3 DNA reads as TGTGCCAGCAGAATAGCGGGTGGAGACTACGAGCAGTACTTC.

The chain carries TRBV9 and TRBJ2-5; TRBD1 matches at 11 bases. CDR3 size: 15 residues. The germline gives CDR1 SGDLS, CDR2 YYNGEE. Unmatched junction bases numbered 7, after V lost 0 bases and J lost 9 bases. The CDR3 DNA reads TGTGCCAGCAGCGTAGAGGGGACAGGGGGATGGCCCCAGTACTTC. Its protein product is CASSVEGTGGWPQYF.

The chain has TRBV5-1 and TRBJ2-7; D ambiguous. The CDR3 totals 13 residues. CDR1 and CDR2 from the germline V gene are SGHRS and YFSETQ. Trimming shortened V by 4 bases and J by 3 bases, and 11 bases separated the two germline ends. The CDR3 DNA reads TGCGCCAGCAGCCCTAGAACCCGCTACGAGCAGTACTTC. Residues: CASSPRTRYEQYF.

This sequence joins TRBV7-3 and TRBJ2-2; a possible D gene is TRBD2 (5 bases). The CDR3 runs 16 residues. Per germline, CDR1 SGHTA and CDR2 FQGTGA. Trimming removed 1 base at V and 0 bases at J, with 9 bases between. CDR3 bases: TGTGCCAGCAGCTTAAATGGAGGAGCGAACACCGGGGAGCTGTTTTTT. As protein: CASSLNGGANTGELFF.

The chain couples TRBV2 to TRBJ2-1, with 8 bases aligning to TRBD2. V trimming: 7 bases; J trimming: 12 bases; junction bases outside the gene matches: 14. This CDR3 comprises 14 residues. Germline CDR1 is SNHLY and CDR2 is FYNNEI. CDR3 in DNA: TGTGCCAGCACGGGGGGGCCCCCAATACAAGGGCAGTTCTTC. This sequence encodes CASTGGPPIQGQFF.

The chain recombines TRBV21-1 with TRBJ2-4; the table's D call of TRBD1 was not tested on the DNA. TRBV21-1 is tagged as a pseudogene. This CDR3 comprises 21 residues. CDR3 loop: CASSNQLPGQGPHGAKNIQYF. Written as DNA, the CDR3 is TGTGCCAGCAGCAACCAGCTACCGGGACAGGGGCCCCATGGGGCCAAAAACATTCAGTACTTC.

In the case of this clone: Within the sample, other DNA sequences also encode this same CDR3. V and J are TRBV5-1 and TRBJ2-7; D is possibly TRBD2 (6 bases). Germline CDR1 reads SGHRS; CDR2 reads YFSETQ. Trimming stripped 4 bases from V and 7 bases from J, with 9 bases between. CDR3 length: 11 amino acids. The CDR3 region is CASSQGGEQYF. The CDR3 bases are TGCGCCAGCAGCCAAGGAGGGGAGCAGTACTTC.

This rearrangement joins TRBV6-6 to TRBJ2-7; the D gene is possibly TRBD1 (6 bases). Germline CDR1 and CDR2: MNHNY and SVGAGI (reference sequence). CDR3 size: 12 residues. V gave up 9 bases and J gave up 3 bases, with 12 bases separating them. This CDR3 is CASRGTNYEQYF. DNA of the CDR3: TGTGCCAGTCGTGGGACAAACTACGAGCAGTACTTC.

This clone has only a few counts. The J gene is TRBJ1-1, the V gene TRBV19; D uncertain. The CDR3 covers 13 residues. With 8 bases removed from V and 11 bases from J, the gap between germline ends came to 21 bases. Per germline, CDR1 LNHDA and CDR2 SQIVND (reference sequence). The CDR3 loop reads CASGNAGGIQAFF. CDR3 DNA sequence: TGTGCCAGTGGGAACGCAGGAGGAATTCAGGCTTTCTTT.

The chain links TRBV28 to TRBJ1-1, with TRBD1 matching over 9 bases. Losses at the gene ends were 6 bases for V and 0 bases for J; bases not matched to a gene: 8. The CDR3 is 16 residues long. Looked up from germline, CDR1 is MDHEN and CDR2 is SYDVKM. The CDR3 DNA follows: TGTGCCAGCAGCATCCCGGGGACAGGGCTGAACACTGAAGCTTTCTTT. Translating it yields CASSIPGTGLNTEAFF. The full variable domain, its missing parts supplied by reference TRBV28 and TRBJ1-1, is DVKVTQSSRYLVKRTGEKVFLECVQDMDHENMFWYRQDPGLGLRLIYFSYDVKMKEKGDIPEGYSVSREKKERFSLILESASTNQTSMYLCASSIPGTGLNTEAFFGQGTRLTVV.

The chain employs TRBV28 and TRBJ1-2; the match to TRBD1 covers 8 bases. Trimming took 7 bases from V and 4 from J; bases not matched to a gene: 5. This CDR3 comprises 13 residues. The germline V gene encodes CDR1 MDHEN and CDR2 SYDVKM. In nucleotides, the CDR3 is TGTGCCAGCACTGTTGACAGGGGCTATGGCTACACCTTC. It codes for CASTVDRGYGYTF.

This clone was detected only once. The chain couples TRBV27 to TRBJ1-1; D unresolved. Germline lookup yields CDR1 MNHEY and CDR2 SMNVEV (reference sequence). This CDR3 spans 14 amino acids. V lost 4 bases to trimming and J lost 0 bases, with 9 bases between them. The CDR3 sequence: CASSSQPLNTEAFF. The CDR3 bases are TGTGCCAGCAGTTCACAGCCTTTGAACACTGAAGCTTTCTTT.